This TCR beta chain is from a study of T cells in Graves' hyperthyroidism and ophthalmopathy. From germline, CDR1 is SGHTA and CDR2 FQGTGA. V was clipped by 5 bases and J by 2 bases, with 13 bases between them. The CDR3 runs to 15 residues. RNA transcripts gave rise to amplified TCR beta CDR3 regions. When the TCR CDR3 underwent first-round RT-PCR, the HTBI primer set was used. Each CDR3 protein is one row after TCRdb ran MiXCR on the multiplex PCR reads. The sample lists hundreds of thousands of distinct CDR3 sequences, roughly 15% seen once, with approximately 12% in the top ten. The source material was blood. The genes are TRBV7-3 and TRBJ2-1, with D perhaps TRBD1 (6 bases). This clonotype was sampled from a woman aged 45-65 years with Graves' ophthalmopathy. DNA for the CDR3: TGTGCCAGCAGCACACGACAGGCTACCTACAATGAGCAGTTCTTC. Its protein is CASSTRQATYNEQFF. The full variable domain, in which reference TRBV7-3 and TRBJ2-1 provide the parts outside the CDR3, is GAGVSQTPSNKVTEKGKYVELRCDPISGHTALYWYRQSLGQGPEFLIYFQGTGAADDSGLPNDRFFAVRPEGSVSTLKIQRTERGDSAVYLCASSTRQATYNEQFFGPGTRLTVL.